Below, 13 T cell receptor beta chains from the same sample are listed, as sequenced in a study of vaccination effects on CD4 cells after COVID-19. These receptors' targets are unknown. Cells that had been cultured for roughly eleven days were the source of isolated CD4+ T cells. Profiling relied on immunoSEQ multiplex PCR, and the TCRdb table lists in-frame clones only, not all of them. The sample records approximately 37,000 clones, 60% to 75% being singletons. The sample here was CD4+ T cells from PBMCs cultured without peptide, taken before COVID-19 vaccination. These receptors were taken from a human donor who received a COVID-19 vaccine.

V gene TRBV15 combines with J gene TRBJ2-7; perhaps TRBD2 as D (6 bases). Germline V gene data show CDR1 as LNHNV and CDR2 as YYDKDF (reference sequence). This CDR3 region has 15 residues. Trimming shortened V by 1 base and J by 0 bases, and 10 bases separated the two germline ends. CDR3 region: CATSRGTGVSYEQYF. In DNA, the CDR3 is TGTGCCACCAGCAGAGGGACGGGAGTCTCCTACGAGCAGTACTTC. The full variable domain, with the rest looked up from reference TRBV15 and TRBJ2-7, is DAMVIQNPRYQVTQFGKPVTLSCSQTLNHNVMYWYQQKSSQAPKLLFHYYDKDFNNEADTPDNFQSRRPNTSFCFLDIRSPGLGDTAMYLCATSRGTGVSYEQYFGPGTRLTVT.

The V and J genes are TRBV30 and TRBJ2-1, with 7 bases fitting TRBD2. V shed 1 base and J 4 bases; nucleotides not matched to a gene: 1. Germline V CDR1 and CDR2: GTSNPN, SVGIG (reference sequence). This CDR3 is 13 amino acids long. The CDR3 region has the DNA TGTGCCTGGAGTGGGACTAGTTACAATGAGCAGTTCTTC. This sequence encodes CAWSGTSYNEQFF.

This clone was recorded a few times. The rearrangement uses TRBV3-1 (or the pseudogene TRBV3-2) and TRBJ1-1, with TRBD1 as a possible D gene (6 bases). The CDR3 runs to 16 residues. Germline V CDR1 and CDR2: LGHDT, YNNKEL (reference sequence). V lost 4 bases to trimming and J lost 1 base, with 16 bases between them. CDR3 bases: TGTGCCAGCAGCCCGAGAGGGGGGGCTGGGAACACTGAAGCTTTCTTT. Amino acids: CASSPRGGAGNTEAFF.

The chain joins TRBV28 to TRBJ1-2; the D gene is possibly TRBD1 (5 bases). The CDR3 runs to 14 residues. Looked up from germline, CDR1 is MDHEN and CDR2 is SYDVKM. Trimming shortened V by 4 bases and J by 3 bases, and 12 bases separated the two germline ends. CDR3 sequence: CASSSSTGHYGYTF. The DNA of the CDR3 is TGTGCCAGCAGTTCCTCCACGGGACACTATGGCTACACCTTC.

V gene TRBV7-9 combines with J gene TRBJ2-1, with a tentative D call TRBD1 (5 bases). V lost 3 bases and J lost 15, with 21 bases in between. This CDR3 region has 14 residues. Germline V lookup: CDR1 SEHNR, CDR2 FQNEAQ (reference sequence). The CDR3 is CASSLGAQGSKVFF. In DNA, the CDR3 is TGTGCCAGCAGCTTGGGTGCCCAGGGCTCCAAGGTGTTCTTC.

The rearrangement links TRBV6-5 to TRBJ2-7, with a possible D match to TRBD2 (5 bases). The CDR3 runs 16 residues. Germline CDR1 reads MNHEY; CDR2 reads SVGAGI. V lost 3 bases, J lost 0 bases, and 15 bases lay in between. CDR3 residues: CASSYLVEGSSYEQYF. CDR3 sequence (DNA): TGTGCCAGCAGTTATTTAGTCGAGGGCAGCTCCTACGAGCAGTACTTC.

This clone showed up just once. V gene TRBV11-1 combines with J gene TRBJ2-2; 10 bases are a match to TRBD2. After removal of 5 bases from V and 5 bases from J, the junction contained 5 bases not matched to a gene. The length of the CDR3 is 15 residues. CDR1 is SGHAT and CDR2 is FQDESV in the germline V gene (reference sequence). CDR3 protein: CASSSSGGKTGELFF. Here the CDR3 DNA reads TGTGCCAGCAGCAGTAGCGGGGGGAAAACCGGGGAGCTGTTTTTT.

V usage is TRBV5-1 and J usage is TRBJ2-1; a possible D gene is TRBD2 (6 bases). The V and J ends lost 2 bases and 7 bases respectively, with 16 bases between them. This CDR3 is built from 15 residues. Germline V CDR1 and CDR2: SGHRS, YFSETQ. CDR3 sequence reads: CASSFGGGRENEQFF. CDR3 sequence (DNA): TGCGCCAGCAGCTTTGGGGGAGGTAGAGAGAATGAGCAGTTCTTC.

This clone was found once. This chain links TRBV3-1 (or the pseudogene TRBV3-2) with TRBJ2-5, with 7 nucleotides matching TRBD2. The trim removed 4 bases at V and 4 bases at J, leaving 9 bases unmatched. The CDR3 runs to 15 residues. Germline values: CDR1 LGHDT, CDR2 YNNKEL (reference sequence). The CDR3 DNA sequence: TGTGCCAGCAGCCTGCGGGTGGGCGGGGGAGAGACCCAGTACTTC. It is translated as CASSLRVGGGETQYF.

V usage is TRBV19 and J usage is TRBJ1-5, with D hard to call. The CDR3 totals 13 residues. Germline assignment: CDR1 LNHDA and CDR2 SQIVND (reference sequence). The V end was cut by 5 bases, the J end by 0 bases, with 5 bases between. This CDR3 reads CASSLASNQPQHF. CDR3 nucleotide sequence: TGTGCCAGTAGTTTGGCTAGCAATCAGCCCCAGCATTTT.

The J gene is TRBJ1-2, the V gene TRBV6-5; TRBD1 is a possible D gene (6 bases). Trimming pared 2 bases from V and 7 bases from J, leaving 11 bases between. Germline CDR1 reads MNHEY; CDR2 reads SVGAGI. The CDR3 is 13 residues long. The DNA for the CDR3 is TGTGCCAGCAGTTACGTACAGGGATCTGGCTACACCTTC. It codes for CASSYVQGSGYTF.

This chain joins TRBV7-8 and TRBJ2-1; TRBD2 agrees at 7 bases. J lost 9 bases, V lost 1 base, and 9 bases had no gene match. This CDR3 is built from 15 residues. Looked up from germline, CDR1 is SGHVS and CDR2 is FQNEAQ. The DNA of the CDR3 is TGTGCCAGCAGCTTAGGTCTAGCGGAGGTCCGTGAGCAGTTCTTC. As protein: CASSLGLAEVREQFF.

The gene calls are TRBV6-6 and TRBJ1-5; tentatively, D is TRBD1 (6 bases). CDR3 length: 16 amino acids. V was trimmed by 0 bases and J by 6 bases, leaving 15 bases between them. Germline values: CDR1 MNHNY, CDR2 SVGAGI (reference sequence). Written as DNA, the CDR3 is TGTGCCAGCAGTTACTCATGGGGGGCTTCGGGTCAGCCCCAGCATTTT. Protein product: CASSYSWGASGQPQHF.